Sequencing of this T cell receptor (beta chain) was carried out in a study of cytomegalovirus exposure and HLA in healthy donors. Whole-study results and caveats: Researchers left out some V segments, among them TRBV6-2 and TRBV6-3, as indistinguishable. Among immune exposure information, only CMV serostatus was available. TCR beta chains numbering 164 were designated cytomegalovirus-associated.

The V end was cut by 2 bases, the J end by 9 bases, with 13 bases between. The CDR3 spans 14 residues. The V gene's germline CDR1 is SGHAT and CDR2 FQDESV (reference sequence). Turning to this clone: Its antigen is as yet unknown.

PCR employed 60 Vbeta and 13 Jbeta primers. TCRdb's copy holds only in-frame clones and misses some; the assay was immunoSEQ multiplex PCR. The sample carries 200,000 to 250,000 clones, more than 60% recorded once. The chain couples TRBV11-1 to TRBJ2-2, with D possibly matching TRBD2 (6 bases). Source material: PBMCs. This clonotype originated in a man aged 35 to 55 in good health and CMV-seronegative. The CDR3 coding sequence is TGTGCCAGCAGCTTAAGGAGGGTTCCCCGGGAGCTGTTTTTT. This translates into CASSLRRVPRELFF.